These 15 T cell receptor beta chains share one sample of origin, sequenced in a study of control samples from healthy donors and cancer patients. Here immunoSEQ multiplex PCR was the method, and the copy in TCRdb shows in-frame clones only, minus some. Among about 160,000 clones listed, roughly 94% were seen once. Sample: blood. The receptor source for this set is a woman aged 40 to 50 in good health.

The CDR3 sequence: CASTTQGGENIQYF. Here the CDR3 DNA reads TGTGCCAGTACCACCCAGGGGGGCGAGAACATTCAGTACTTC. The V call is TRBV19, the J call TRBJ2-4; TRBD1 might be the D (7 bases). CDR3 size: 14 residues. V was clipped by 7 bases and J by 7 bases, with 17 bases between them. Looked up from germline, CDR1 is LNHDA and CDR2 is SQIVND (reference sequence).

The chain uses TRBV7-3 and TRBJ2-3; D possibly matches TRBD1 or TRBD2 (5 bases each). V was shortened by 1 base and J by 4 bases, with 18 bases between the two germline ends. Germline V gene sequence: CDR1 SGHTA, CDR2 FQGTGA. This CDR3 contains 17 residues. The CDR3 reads CASSLNGGSYSPDTQYF. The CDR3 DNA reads TGTGCCAGCAGCTTAAATGGGGGTAGTTATTCGCCAGATACGCAGTATTTT.

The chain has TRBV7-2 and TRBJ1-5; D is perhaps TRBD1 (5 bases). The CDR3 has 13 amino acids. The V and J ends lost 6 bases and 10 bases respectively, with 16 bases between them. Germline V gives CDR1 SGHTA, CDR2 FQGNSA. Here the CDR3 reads CASSSEQGIPQHF. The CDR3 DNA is TGTGCCAGCAGTTCCGAGCAGGGAATACCCCAGCATTTT.

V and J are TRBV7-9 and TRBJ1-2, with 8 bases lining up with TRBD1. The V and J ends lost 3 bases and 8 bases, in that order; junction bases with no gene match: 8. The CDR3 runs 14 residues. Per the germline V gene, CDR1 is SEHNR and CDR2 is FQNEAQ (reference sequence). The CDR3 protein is CASSFYTGGEGYTF. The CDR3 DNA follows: TGTGCCAGCAGCTTTTATACAGGGGGAGAAGGCTACACCTTC.

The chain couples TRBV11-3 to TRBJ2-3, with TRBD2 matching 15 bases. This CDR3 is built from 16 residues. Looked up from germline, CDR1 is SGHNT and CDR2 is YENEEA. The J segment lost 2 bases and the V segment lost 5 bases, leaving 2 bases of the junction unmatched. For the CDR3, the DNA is TGTGCCAGCAGCAGGACTAGCGGGAGGGCCACAGATACGCAGTATTTT. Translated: CASSRTSGRATDTQYF.

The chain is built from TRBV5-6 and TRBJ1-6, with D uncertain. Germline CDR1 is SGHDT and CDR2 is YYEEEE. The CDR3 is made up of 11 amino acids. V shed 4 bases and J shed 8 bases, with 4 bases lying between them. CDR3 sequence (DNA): TGTGCCAGCAGCAAAGATTCACCCCTCCACTTT. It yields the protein CASSKDSPLHF. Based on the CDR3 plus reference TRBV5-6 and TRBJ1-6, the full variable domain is DAGVTQSPTHLIKTRGQQVTLRCSPKSGHDTVSWYQQALGQGPQFIFQYYEEEERQRGNFPDRFSGHQFPNYSSELNVNALLLGDSALYLCASSKDSPLHFGNGTRLTVT.

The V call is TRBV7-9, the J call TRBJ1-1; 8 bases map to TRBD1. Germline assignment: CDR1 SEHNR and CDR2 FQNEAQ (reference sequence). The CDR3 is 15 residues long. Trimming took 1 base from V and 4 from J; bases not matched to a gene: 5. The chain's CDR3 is CASSLGETGGTEAFF. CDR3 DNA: TGTGCCAGCAGCTTAGGGGAAACAGGGGGCACTGAAGCTTTCTTT.

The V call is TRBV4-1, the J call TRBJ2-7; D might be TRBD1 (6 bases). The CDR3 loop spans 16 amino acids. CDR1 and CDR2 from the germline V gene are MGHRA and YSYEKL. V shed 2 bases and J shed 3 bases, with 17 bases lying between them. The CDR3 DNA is TGCGCCAGCAGCCAATCCACTAGGACAGATATCTACGAGCAGTACTTC. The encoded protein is CASSQSTRTDIYEQYF.

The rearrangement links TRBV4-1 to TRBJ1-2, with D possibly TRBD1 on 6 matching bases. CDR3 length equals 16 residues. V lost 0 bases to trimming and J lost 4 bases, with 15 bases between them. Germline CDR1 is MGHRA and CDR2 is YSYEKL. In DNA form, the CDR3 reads TGCGCCAGCAGCCAAGATCGTCAGGGGCGCGGCTATGGCTACACCTTC. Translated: CASSQDRQGRGYGYTF.

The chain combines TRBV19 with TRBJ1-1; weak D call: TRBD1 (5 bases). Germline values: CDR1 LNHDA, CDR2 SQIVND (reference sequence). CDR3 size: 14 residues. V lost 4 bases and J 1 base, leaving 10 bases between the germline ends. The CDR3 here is CASSTDGQNTEAFF. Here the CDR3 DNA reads TGTGCCAGTAGTACTGACGGACAGAACACTGAAGCTTTCTTT.

CDR3 residues: CASSSHLFGELFF. The CDR3 DNA reads as TGTGCCAGCAGTTCCCACTTATTCGGGGAGCTGTTTTTT. The V gene is TRBV6-5, the J gene TRBJ2-2; no definite D call. Germline V gene lookup returns CDR1 MNHEY and CDR2 SVGAGI. The CDR3 runs 13 residues. V was cut by 4 bases and J by 7 bases, with 10 bases left in between.

CDR3 DNA sequence: TGTGCCAGTCATACAGGAGCTCAGCCCCAGCATTTT. This codes for CASHTGAQPQHF. This chain connects TRBV19 to TRBJ1-5, with TRBD1 as a possible D gene (5 bases). V lost 8 bases and J lost 6, with 11 bases in between. CDR3 size: 12 residues. Germline CDR1 reads LNHDA; CDR2 reads SQIVND (reference sequence).

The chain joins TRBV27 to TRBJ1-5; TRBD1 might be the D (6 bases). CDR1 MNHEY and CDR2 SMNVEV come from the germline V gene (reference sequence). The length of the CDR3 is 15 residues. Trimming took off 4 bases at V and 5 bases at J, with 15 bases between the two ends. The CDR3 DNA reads TGTGCCAGCAGTTGGGGGGTAGGGGGTCATCAGCCCCAGCATTTT. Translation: CASSWGVGGHQPQHF.

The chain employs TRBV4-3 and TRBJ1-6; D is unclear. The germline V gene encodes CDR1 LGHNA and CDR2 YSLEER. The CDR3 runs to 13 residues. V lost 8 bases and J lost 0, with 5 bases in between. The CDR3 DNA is TGCGCCAGCGGGGACTCCTATAATTCACCCCTCCACTTT. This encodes CASGDSYNSPLHF.

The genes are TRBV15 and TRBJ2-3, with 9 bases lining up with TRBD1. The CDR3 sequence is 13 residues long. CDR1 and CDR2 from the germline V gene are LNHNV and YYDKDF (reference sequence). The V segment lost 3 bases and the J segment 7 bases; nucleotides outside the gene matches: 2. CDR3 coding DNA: TGTGCCACCAGCAGCGACAGGGGGAATACGCAGTATTTT. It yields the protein CATSSDRGNTQYF.